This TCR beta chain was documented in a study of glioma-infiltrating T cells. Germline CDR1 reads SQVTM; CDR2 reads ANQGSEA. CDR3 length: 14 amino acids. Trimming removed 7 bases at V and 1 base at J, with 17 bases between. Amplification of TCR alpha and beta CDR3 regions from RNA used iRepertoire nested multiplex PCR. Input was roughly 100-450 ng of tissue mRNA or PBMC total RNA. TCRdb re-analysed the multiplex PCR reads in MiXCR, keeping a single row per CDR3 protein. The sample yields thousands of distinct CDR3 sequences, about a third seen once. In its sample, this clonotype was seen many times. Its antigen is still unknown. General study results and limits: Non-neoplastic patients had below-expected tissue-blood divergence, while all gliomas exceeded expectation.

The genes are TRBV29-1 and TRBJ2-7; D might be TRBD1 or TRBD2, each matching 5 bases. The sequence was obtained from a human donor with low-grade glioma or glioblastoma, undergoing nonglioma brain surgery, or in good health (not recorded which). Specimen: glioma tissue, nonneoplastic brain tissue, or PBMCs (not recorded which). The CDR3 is CSAARDGPSYEQYF. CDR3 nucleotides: TGCAGCGCAGCCAGGGACGGCCCTTCCTACGAGCAGTACTTC.